These 15 T cell receptor beta chains were sequenced from one sample in a study of OX40 agonist ivuxolimab in advanced cancers. TCRdb keeps only in-frame clones here, not all; method: immunoSEQ multiplex PCR. The sample shows approximately 31,000 clones, roughly nine tenths of them seen only once. Sample: CD4+ or CD8+ T cells sorted from blood, taken in a trial of the OX40 agonist ivuxolimab. These receptors originate from an adult with an advanced solid tumor such as melanoma, head and neck, liver or kidney cancer.

The rearrangement links TRBV27 to TRBJ1-1; no reliable D call. The CDR3 contains 16 residues. Trimming removed 1 base from V and 1 base from J, with 13 bases in between. The V gene's germline CDR1 is MNHEY and CDR2 SMNVEV (reference sequence). CDR3 loop: CASSLYGFAQNTEAFF. The CDR3 coding sequence is TGTGCCAGCAGTTTATATGGATTTGCCCAGAACACTGAAGCTTTCTTT.

CDR3 bases: TGCAGCGTTAACAACCCGGACAGGATGAACACTGAAGCTTTCTTT. Translation gives CSVNNPDRMNTEAFF. V is TRBV29-1 and J is TRBJ1-1, with 7 bases identical to TRBD1. Per the germline V gene, CDR1 is SQVTM and CDR2 is ANQGSEA. V was clipped by 5 bases and J by 0 bases; unmatched bases: 9. The CDR3 totals 15 residues.

The chain's CDR3 is CASSLDSDNEQFF. The CDR3 nucleotides are TGCGCCAGCAGCTTGGACTCGGACAATGAGCAGTTCTTC. This sequence joins TRBV5-1 and TRBJ2-1; D is unresolved. This CDR3 region has 13 residues. V lost 0 bases and J 5 bases, leaving 6 bases between the germline ends. Germline CDR1 and CDR2: SGHRS and YFSETQ.

The rearrangement links TRBV7-9 to TRBJ1-5; possibly TRBD1 for D (6 bases). Per germline, CDR1 SEHNR and CDR2 FQNEAQ (reference sequence). The CDR3 has 15 residues. V was trimmed by 5 bases and J by 8 bases, leaving 19 bases between them. CDR3: CASSNWDTEGEPQHF. The CDR3, as DNA: TGTGCCAGCAGCAACTGGGACACGGAGGGGGAGCCCCAGCATTTT.

The V and J genes are TRBV28 and TRBJ1-1; D not resolved. The germline V and J ends were trimmed by 5 bases and 11 bases, with 12 bases remaining between them. There are 11 residues in the CDR3. Germline CDR1 is MDHEN and CDR2 is SYDVKM. This CDR3 is CASSPSDLAFF. CDR3 sequence (DNA): TGTGCCAGCAGTCCGAGTGATTTGGCTTTCTTT.

The chain joins TRBV19 to TRBJ2-5, with D perhaps assigned TRBD1 or TRBD2 (5 bases each). The CDR3 contains 13 residues. Germline V CDR1 and CDR2: LNHDA, SQIVND (reference sequence). V was cut by 3 bases and J by 5 bases, with 10 bases left in between. As DNA, the CDR3 is TGTGCCAGTAGTATGTGGGGCGGGGAGACCCAGTACTTC. Its translation: CASSMWGGETQYF.

This clone occurred once. The CDR3 region is CASSPNSQGDTGELFF. CDR3 sequence (DNA): TGTGCCAGCAGTCCGAACTCACAGGGGGACACCGGGGAGCTGTTTTTT. J is TRBJ2-2 and V is TRBV27; 8 bases match TRBD1. V lost 5 bases and J lost 3; bases outside the gene matches: 8. From germline, CDR1 is MNHEY and CDR2 SMNVEV (reference sequence). This CDR3 has 16 amino acids.

This chain joins TRBV10-3 and TRBJ2-7, with 12 bases fitting TRBD1. V trimming: 3 bases; J trimming: 0 bases; junction bases outside the gene matches: 9. The germline gives CDR1 ENHRY, CDR2 SYGVKD. The CDR3 sequence is 18 residues long. The CDR3: CAISEGGTGGPSSYEQYF. The CDR3 DNA sequence: TGTGCCATCAGTGAAGGGGGGACAGGGGGCCCGAGCTCCTACGAGCAGTACTTC.

The chain combines TRBV9 with TRBJ1-2; 7 bases agree with TRBD1. The CDR3 runs to 16 residues. Germline V gene sequence: CDR1 SGDLS, CDR2 YYNGEE. The trim removed 0 bases at V and 5 bases at J, leaving 10 bases unmatched. The DNA for the CDR3 is TGTGCCAGCAGCGTAGGCGGTGAAGGGGGCGGATATGGCTACACCTTC. Protein: CASSVGGEGGGYGYTF.

The chain joins TRBV18 to TRBJ1-1, with 7 positions matching TRBD1. J lost 0 bases, V lost 4 bases, and 8 bases had no gene match. Germline V gives CDR1 KGHSH, CDR2 LQKENI. This CDR3 spans 16 amino acids. The CDR3 spells CASSRTKGQLNTEAFF. In DNA, the CDR3 is TGTGCCAGCTCACGTACTAAGGGACAGTTGAACACTGAAGCTTTCTTT. The full variable domain, its missing parts supplied by reference TRBV18 and TRBJ1-1, is NAGVMQNPRHLVRRRGQEARLRCSPMKGHSHVYWYRQLPEEGLKFMVYLQKENIIDESGMPKERFSAEFPKEGPSILRIQQVVRGDSAAYFCASSRTKGQLNTEAFFGQGTRLTVV.

This chain connects TRBV30 to TRBJ2-7; D perhaps matches TRBD2 (5 bases). V dropped 2 bases and J dropped 4 bases, with 6 bases sitting between them. Germline V CDR1 and CDR2: GTSNPN, SVGIG (reference sequence). CDR3 length: 11 amino acids. In DNA, the CDR3 is TGTGCCTGGAGTTCGGGGTACGAGCAGTACTTC. Its protein is CAWSSGYEQYF.

The chain joins TRBV4-1 to TRBJ2-5; D gene ambiguous. Germline CDR1 MGHRA, CDR2 YSYEKL. This CDR3 spans 11 amino acids. V was pared by 4 bases and J by 5 bases, with 5 bases between. CDR3 protein: CASSLGETQYF. CDR3 sequence (DNA): TGCGCCAGCAGCCTAGGGGAGACCCAGTACTTC.

The chain is built from TRBV28 and TRBJ2-2, with D possibly matching TRBD1 (7 bases). Trimming removed 3 bases from V and 5 bases from J, with 13 bases in between. CDR1 is MDHEN and CDR2 is SYDVKM in the germline V gene. The CDR3 has 15 residues. CDR3 nucleotides: TGTGCCAGCAGTTTCGGGTCAGGGGGGACCGGGGAGCTGTTTTTT. Its translation: CASSFGSGGTGELFF.

The V and J genes are TRBV9 and TRBJ2-7, with TRBD1 matching 7 bases. This CDR3 has 12 residues. Losses at the gene ends were 4 bases for V and 6 bases for J; bases not matched to a gene: 4. Germline values: CDR1 SGDLS, CDR2 YYNGEE. CDR3 residues: CASSTTGSEQYF. CDR3 coding DNA: TGTGCCAGCAGCACGACAGGGTCCGAGCAGTACTTC.

J is TRBJ2-7 and V is TRBV10-3; D is possibly TRBD1 (8 bases). Germline V gives CDR1 ENHRY, CDR2 SYGVKD. The CDR3 extends over 17 amino acids. Trimming shortened V by 2 bases and J by 0 bases, and 17 bases separated the two germline ends. DNA for the CDR3: TGTGCCATCAGTGAGCCCCCGACAGGGGAGGGCTCCTACGAGCAGTACTTC. This translates into CAISEPPTGEGSYEQYF.